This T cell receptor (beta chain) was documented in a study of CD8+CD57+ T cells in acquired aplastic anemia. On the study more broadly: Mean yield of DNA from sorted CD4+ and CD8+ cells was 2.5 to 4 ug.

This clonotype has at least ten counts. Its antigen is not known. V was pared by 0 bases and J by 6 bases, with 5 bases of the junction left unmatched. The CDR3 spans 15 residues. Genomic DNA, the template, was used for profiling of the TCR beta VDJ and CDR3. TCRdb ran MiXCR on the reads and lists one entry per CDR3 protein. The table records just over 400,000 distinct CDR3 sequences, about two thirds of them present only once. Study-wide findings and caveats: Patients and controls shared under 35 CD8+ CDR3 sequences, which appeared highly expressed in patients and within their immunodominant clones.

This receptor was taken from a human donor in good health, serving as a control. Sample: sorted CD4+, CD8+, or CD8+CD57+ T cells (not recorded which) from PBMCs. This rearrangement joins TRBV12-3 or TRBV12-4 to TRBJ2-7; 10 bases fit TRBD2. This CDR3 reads CASSLATSGVGEQYF. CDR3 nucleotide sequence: TGTGCCAGCAGTTTAGCTACTAGCGGGGTCGGCGAGCAGTACTTC.